Given below is one T cell receptor (beta chain) in context. Its specificity is not known. The sample comes from a study of T cell responses to AZD1222 COVID-19 vaccine. Study findings and constraints: Donors were largely white British and mainly female; clonal diversity was possibly underestimated. Just a handful of AZD1222 recipients were seropositive at baseline. Spike-specific TCR breadth and depth grew following two AZD1222 doses. In the spike-specific TCR repertoire, nearly half reportedly target unmutated variant regions.

TCRdb's table, derived via immunoSEQ multiplex PCR, lists solely in-frame clones and lacks some. The sample has about 94,000 clones, around 87% seen once. CDR1 is LNHNV and CDR2 is YYDKDF in the germline V gene (reference sequence). V shed 4 bases, J shed 1 base, and the junction held 5 bases outside the gene matches. This CDR3 has 15 amino acids. The chain links TRBV15 to TRBJ1-1; 8 bases fit TRBD1. The source is an adult who received the AZD1222 COVID-19 vaccine. This sample comprised peripheral blood, obtained 28 days after the second AZD1222 dose. The CDR3 sequence: CATSTRTGWNTEAFF. The CDR3 DNA reads TGTGCCACCAGCACTCGGACAGGGTGGAACACTGAAGCTTTCTTT.